A selection of T cell receptor beta chains follows, all from one sample in a study of early T cells in non-severe SARS-CoV-2 infection. TCRdb re-analysed the 5' RACE reads in MiXCR, keeping a single row per CDR3 protein. In the table there are 25,000 to 30,000 distinct CDR3 sequences, around 5.3% of which are singletons. The sequencing input was whole blood. The receptors here all came from an adult who was a healthcare worker with PCR-confirmed SARS-CoV-2 infection or an uninfected control (not recorded which). The conserved cysteine and the conserved F or W are not part of the CDR3 here.

ASSDRQGETQY TRBJ2-5 TRBV2
ASSQDGENTGELF TRBJ2-2 TRBV3-1
SARDPRFASRGGEQF TRBJ2-1 TRBV20-1
ASSLFPGLAGGGPYNEQF TRBJ2-1 TRBV5-1
ASSGSGTSGSLHEQY TRBJ2-7 TRBV10-1
ASSQRGSSYEQY TRBJ2-7 TRBV3-1
ASSLVWGKTF TRBJ1-1 TRBV7-9
ASSLNNEQF TRBJ2-1 TRBV7-6
ASGPGQQLETQY TRBJ2-5 TRBV12-5
AVRDNSYEQY TRBJ2-7 TRBV6-2/TRBV6-3
ASSPLKTGRGTEAF TRBJ1-1 TRBV6-5
ASSQVPNEQF TRBJ2-1 TRBV3-1
ASRRGDTQY TRBJ2-3 TRBV28
ASSLFRDEQY TRBJ2-7 TRBV11-2
ASSQGPNYGETQH TRBJ2-5 TRBV4-1
ASSPLPGQGAYEQY TRBJ2-7 TRBV18
ASNGPASGNYEQY TRBJ2-7 TRBV28
ASSPFGNEQY TRBJ2-7 TRBV7-2
SASPRTGTYNEQF TRBJ2-1 TRBV20-1
ASSLNGGAINEQF TRBJ2-1 TRBV5-4
SAQKLAGAADTQY TRBJ2-3 TRBV20-1
SVEEGQGSYEQY TRBJ2-7 TRBV29-1
ASSGTERSSPLH TRBJ1-6 TRBV7-2
ASSSTTGGTGNTIY TRBJ1-3 TRBV11-2
ASSQYYEQY TRBJ2-7 TRBV2
ASSPGAPGTGLNTIY TRBJ1-3 TRBV5-1
ASSSPGTMRQF TRBJ2-1 TRBV6-5
ASNSPGMGYEQY TRBJ2-7 TRBV6-2/TRBV6-3
ASSPRTDLETQY TRBJ2-5 TRBV11-2
ASSLVGQLSGYT TRBJ1-2 TRBV7-2
ASSLANSNLNEQF TRBJ2-1 TRBV7-9
ASSLEPGGPIYNEQF TRBJ2-1 TRBV11-2
AHGQGTGTNTGELF TRBJ2-2 TRBV7-9
ASSAGLFGEKLF TRBJ1-4 TRBV7-8
ASSSTRYEQY TRBJ2-7 TRBV7-8
ASSFRGVLSDTQY TRBJ2-3 TRBV28
ASSQGSTSGVTDTQY TRBJ2-3 TRBV3-2
SVEVQPDQPQH TRBJ1-5 TRBV29-1
ASSPTGGDFQPQH TRBJ1-5 TRBV11-2
SVGWTSGGADTQY TRBJ2-3 TRBV29-1
ASRRTSGRRQETQY TRBJ2-5 TRBV25-1
ASSLDRGNGYEQY TRBJ2-7 TRBV6-6
ATSERDYKSSYNEQF TRBJ2-1 TRBV24-1
ASSQGLASSYNEQF TRBJ2-1 TRBV14
ATSDQGQGNEQF TRBJ2-1 TRBV24-1
ASSLVGGRDEQF TRBJ2-1 TRBV11-2
ASSAPNRGDYEQY TRBJ2-7 TRBV6-6
ASSLARNQETQY TRBJ2-5 TRBV7-2
ASSSGTVGGDTQY TRBJ2-3 TRBV9
SALLLYEQY TRBJ2-7 TRBV20-1
ASSQDWTLNYGYT TRBJ1-2 TRBV4-3